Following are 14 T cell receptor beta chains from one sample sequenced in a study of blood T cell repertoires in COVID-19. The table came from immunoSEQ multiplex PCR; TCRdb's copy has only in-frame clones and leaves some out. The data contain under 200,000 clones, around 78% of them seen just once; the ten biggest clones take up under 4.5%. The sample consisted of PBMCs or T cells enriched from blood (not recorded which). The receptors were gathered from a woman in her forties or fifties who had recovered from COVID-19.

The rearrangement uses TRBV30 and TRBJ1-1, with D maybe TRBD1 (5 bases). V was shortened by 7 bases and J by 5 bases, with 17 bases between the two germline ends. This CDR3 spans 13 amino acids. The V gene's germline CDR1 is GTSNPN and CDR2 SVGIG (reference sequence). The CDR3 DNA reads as TGTGCCTCGGGAGGCAGGGTAGAGACTGAAGCTTTCTTT. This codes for CASGGRVETEAFF.

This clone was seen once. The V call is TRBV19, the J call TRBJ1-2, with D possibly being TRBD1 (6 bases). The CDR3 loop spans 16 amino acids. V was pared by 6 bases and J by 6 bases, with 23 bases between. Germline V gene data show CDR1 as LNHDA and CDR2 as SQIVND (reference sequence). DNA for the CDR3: TGTGCCAGTAGCCTCGAAGCCGGAACAGGGCCCAATGGCTACACCTTC. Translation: CASSLEAGTGPNGYTF.

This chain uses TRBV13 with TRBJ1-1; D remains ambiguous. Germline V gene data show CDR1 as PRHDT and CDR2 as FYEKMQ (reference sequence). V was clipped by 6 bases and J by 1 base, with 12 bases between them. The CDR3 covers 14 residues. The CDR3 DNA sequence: TGTGCCAGCAGAGCCCGGCGGAGGAACACTGAAGCTTTCTTT. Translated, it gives CASRARRRNTEAFF.

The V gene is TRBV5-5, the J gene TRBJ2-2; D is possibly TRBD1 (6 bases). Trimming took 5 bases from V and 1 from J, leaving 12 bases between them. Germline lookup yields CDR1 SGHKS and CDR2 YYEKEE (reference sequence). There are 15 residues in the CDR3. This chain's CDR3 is CASSPQGMNTGELFF. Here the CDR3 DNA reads TGTGCCAGCAGTCCTCAGGGGATGAACACCGGGGAGCTGTTTTTT. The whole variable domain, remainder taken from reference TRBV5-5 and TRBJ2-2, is DAGVTQSPTHLIKTRGQQVTLRCSPISGHKSVSWYQQVLGQGPQFIFQYYEKEERGRGNFPDRFSARQFPNYSSELNVNALLLGDSALYLCASSPQGMNTGELFFGEGSRLTVL.

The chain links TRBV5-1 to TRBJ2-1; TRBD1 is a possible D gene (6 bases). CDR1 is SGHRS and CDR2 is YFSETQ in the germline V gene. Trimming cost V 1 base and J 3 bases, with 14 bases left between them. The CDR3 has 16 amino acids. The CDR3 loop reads CASSLSQGTNYNEQFF. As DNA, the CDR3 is TGCGCCAGCAGCTTGTCTCAGGGGACAAACTACAATGAGCAGTTCTTC.

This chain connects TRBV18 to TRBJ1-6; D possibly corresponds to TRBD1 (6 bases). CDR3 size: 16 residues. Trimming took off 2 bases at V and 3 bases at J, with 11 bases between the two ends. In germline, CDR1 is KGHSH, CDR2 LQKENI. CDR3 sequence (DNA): TGTGCCAGCTCACCAATGGACAGAATCTATAATTCACCCCTCCACTTT. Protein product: CASSPMDRIYNSPLHF.

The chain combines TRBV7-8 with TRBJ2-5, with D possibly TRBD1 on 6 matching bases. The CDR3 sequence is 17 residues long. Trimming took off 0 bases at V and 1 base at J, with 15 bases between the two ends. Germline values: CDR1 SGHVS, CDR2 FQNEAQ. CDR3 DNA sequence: TGTGCCAGCAGCTTAGCGGGGAGCTCAGGGGTCCAAGAGACCCAGTACTTC. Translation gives CASSLAGSSGVQETQYF.

CDR3 sequence (DNA): TGTGCCAGCAGCTTAGGCGACAGGGTGCAGTATTTT. The encoded protein is CASSLGDRVQYF. The gene calls are TRBV7-9 and TRBJ2-3, with 7 bases identical to TRBD1. Looked up from germline, CDR1 is SEHNR and CDR2 is FQNEAQ (reference sequence). This CDR3 is built from 12 residues. The V gene end was trimmed by 1 base and the J gene end by 11 bases; junction bases not matched to a gene: 3.

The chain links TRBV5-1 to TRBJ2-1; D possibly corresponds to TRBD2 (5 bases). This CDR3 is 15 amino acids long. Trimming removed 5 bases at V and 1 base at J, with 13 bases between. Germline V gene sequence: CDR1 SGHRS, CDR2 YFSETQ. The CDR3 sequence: CASSFRGESYNEQFF. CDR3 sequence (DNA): TGCGCCAGCAGTTTCCGGGGAGAATCCTACAATGAGCAGTTCTTC. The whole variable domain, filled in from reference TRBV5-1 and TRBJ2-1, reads KAGVTQTPRYLIKTRGQQVTLSCSPISGHRSVSWYQQTPGQGLQFLFEYFSETQRNKGNFPGRFSGRQFSNSRSEMNVSTLELGDSALYLCASSFRGESYNEQFFGPGTRLTVL.

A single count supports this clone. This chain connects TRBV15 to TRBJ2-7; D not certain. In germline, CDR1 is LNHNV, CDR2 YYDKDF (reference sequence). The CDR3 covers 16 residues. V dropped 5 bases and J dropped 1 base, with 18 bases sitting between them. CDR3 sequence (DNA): TGTGCCACCAGCGCGTCAGAGACGGGTTTATCCTACGAGCAGTACGTC. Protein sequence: CATSASETGLSYEQYV.

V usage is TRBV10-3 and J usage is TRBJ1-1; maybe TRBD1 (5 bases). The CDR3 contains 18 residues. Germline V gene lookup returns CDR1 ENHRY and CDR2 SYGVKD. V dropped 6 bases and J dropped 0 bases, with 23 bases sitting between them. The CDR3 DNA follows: TGTGCCATCAGGCCGGGCAGTTCCCGGGGGTTCATGAACACTGAAGCTTTCTTT. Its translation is CAIRPGSSRGFMNTEAFF.

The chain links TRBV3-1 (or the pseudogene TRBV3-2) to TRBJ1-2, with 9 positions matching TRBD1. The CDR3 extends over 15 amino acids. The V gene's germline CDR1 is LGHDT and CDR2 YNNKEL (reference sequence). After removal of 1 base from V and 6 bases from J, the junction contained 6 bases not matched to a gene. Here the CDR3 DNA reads TGTGCCAGCAGCCAAGGTTACAGGGGGCGCGATGGCTACACCTTC. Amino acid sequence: CASSQGYRGRDGYTF.

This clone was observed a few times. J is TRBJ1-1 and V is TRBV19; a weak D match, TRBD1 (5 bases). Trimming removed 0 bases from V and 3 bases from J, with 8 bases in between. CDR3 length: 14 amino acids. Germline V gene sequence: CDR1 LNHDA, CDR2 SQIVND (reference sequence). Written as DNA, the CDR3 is TGTGCCAGTAGTATAGACGGGGGGTACACTGAAGCTTTCTTT. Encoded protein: CASSIDGGYTEAFF.

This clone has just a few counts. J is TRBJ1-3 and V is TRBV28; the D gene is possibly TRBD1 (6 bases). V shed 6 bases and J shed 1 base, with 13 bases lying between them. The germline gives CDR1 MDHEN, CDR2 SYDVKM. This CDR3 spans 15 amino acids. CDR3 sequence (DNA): TGTGCCAGCAGCGTGGCGGGGGCTTCTGGAAACACCATATATTTT. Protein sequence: CASSVAGASGNTIYF.